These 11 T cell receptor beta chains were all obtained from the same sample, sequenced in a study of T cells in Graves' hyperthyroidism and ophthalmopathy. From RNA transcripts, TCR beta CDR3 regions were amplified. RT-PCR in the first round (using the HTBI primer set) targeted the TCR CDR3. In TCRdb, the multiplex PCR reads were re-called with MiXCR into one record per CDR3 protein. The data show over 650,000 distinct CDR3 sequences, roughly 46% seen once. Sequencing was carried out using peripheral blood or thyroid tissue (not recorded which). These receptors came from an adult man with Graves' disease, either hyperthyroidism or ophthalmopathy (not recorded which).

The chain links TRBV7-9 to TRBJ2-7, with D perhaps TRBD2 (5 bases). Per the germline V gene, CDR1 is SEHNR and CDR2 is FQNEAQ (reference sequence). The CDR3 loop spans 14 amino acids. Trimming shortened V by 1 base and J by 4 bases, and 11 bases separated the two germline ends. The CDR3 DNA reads TGTGCCAGCAGCTTAGTGGGGAGCAGGTACGAGCAGTACTTC. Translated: CASSLVGSRYEQYF.

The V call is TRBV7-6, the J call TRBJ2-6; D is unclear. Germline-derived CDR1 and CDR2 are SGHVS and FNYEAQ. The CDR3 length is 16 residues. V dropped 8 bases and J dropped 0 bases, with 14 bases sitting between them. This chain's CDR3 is CASSPLSPSGANVLTF. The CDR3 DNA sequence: TGTGCCAGCTCACCACTCAGCCCCTCTGGGGCCAACGTCCTGACTTTC. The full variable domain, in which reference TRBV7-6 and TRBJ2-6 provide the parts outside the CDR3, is GAGVSQSPRYKVTKRGQDVALRCDPISGHVSLYWYRQALGQGPEFLTYFNYEAQQDKSGLPNDRFSAERPEGSISTLTIQRTEQRDSAMYRCASSPLSPSGANVLTFGAGSRLTVL.

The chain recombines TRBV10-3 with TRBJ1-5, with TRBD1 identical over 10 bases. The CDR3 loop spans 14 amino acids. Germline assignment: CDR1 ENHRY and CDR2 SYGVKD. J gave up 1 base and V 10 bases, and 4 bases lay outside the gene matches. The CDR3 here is CASGTGESNQPQHF. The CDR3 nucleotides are TGTGCCAGTGGGACAGGGGAAAGCAATCAGCCCCAGCATTTT.

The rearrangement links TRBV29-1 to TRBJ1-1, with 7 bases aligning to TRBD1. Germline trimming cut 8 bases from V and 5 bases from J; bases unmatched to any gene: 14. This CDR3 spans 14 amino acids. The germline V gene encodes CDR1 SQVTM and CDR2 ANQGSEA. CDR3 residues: CSPSTGSLLTEAFF. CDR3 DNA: TGCAGCCCCTCGACAGGGTCGTTGTTGACTGAAGCTTTCTTT.

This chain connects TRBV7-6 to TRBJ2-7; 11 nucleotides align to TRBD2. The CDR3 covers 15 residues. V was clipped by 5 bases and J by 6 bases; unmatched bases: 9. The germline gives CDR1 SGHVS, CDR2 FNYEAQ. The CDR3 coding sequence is TGTGCCAGCAGCACGACGGCCGGGACTAGCGGCGAGCAGTACTTC. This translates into CASSTTAGTSGEQYF.

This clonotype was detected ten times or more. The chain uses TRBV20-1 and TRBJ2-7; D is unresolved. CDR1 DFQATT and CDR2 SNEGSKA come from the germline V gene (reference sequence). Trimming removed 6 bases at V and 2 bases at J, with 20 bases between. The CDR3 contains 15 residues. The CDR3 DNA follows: TGCAGTGCCATGAAGGAAAGGGTTCACCCCTACGAGCAGTACTTC. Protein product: CSAMKERVHPYEQYF.

CDR3 protein: CSVATSPGETQYF. CDR3 nucleotide sequence: TGCAGCGTCGCGACTAGCCCGGGGGAGACCCAGTACTTC. This sequence joins TRBV29-1 and TRBJ2-5, with TRBD2 matching over 7 bases. Germline CDR1 is SQVTM and CDR2 is ANQGSEA. The V gene end was trimmed by 6 bases and the J gene end by 5 bases; junction bases not matched to a gene: 9. The CDR3 contains 13 residues. The full variable domain, completed using reference TRBV29-1 and TRBJ2-5, is SAVISQKPSRDICQRGTSLTIQCQVDSQVTMMFWYRQQPGQSLTLIATANQGSEATYESGFVIDKFPISRPNLTFSTLTVSNMSPEDSSIYLCSVATSPGETQYFGPGTRLLVL.

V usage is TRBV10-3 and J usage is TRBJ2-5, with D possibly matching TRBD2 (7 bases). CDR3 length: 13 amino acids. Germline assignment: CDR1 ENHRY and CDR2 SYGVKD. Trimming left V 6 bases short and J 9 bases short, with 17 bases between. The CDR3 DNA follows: TGTGCCATCAGAGCAGGGGAGGGTCAGCCCCAGTACTTC. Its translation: CAIRAGEGQPQYF.

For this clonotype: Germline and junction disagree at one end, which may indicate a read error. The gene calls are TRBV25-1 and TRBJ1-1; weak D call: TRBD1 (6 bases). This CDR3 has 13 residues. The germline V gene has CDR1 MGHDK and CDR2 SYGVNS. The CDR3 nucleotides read TGTACCAGCAGAGATCTGGGGGGGGGCATTGCTTTCTTT. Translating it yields CTSRDLGGGIAFF.

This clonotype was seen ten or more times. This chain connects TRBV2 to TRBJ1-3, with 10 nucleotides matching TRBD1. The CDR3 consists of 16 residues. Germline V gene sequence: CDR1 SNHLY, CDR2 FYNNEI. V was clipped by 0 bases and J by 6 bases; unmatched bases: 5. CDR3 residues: CASSEAFGQGENTIYF. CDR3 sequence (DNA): TGTGCCAGCAGTGAAGCCTTCGGACAGGGGGAAAACACCATATATTTT.

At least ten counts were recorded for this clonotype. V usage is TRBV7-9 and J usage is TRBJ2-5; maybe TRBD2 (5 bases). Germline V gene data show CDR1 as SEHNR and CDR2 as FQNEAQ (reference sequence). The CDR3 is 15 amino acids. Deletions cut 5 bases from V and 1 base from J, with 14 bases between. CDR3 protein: CASSPEGSGQETQYF. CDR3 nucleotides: TGTGCCAGCAGCCCCGAGGGCAGCGGCCAAGAGACCCAGTACTTC.